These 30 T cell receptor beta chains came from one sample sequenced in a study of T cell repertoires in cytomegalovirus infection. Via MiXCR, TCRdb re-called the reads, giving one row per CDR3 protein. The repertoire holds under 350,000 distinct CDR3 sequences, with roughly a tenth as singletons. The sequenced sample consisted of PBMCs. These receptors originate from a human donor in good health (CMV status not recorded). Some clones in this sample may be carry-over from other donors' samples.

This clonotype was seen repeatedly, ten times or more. The CDR3 is CSARDTRYINGYTF. The CDR3 DNA sequence: TGCAGTGCTAGAGACACCAGATATATAAATGGCTACACCTTC. The gene calls are TRBV20-1 and TRBJ1-2; no clear D gene. Per germline, CDR1 DFQATT and CDR2 SNEGSKA (reference sequence). The V gene lost 0 bases and the J gene lost 6 bases, with 14 bases spanning the gap. This CDR3 region has 14 residues.

The CDR3 bases are TGTGCCAGCAGCCAGACAGGGGTGTACACTGAAGCTTTCTTT. Its protein product is CASSQTGVYTEAFF. This chain joins TRBV14 and TRBJ1-1; the match to TRBD1 covers 8 bases. Germline V CDR1 and CDR2: SGHDN, FVKESK. The CDR3 has 14 residues. The J segment lost 3 bases and the V segment lost 3 bases, leaving 3 bases of the junction unmatched.

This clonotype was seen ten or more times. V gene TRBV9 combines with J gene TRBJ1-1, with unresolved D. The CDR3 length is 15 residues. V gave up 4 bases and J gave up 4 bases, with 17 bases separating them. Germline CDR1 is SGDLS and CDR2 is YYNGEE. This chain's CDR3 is CASSPTRRVGTEAFF. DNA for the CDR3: TGTGCCAGCAGCCCCACTCGGAGGGTTGGCACTGAAGCTTTCTTT. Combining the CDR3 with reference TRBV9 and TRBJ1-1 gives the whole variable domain DSGVTQTPKHLITATGQRVTLRCSPRSGDLSVYWYQQSLDQGLQFLIQYYNGEERAKGNILERFSAQQFPDLHSELNLSSLELGDSALYFCASSPTRRVGTEAFFGQGTRLTVV.

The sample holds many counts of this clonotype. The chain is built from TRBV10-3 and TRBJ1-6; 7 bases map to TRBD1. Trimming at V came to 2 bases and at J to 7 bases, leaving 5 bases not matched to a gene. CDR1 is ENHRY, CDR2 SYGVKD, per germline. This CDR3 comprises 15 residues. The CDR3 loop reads CAISEGQEGNSPLHF. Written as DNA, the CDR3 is TGTGCCATCAGTGAGGGACAGGAGGGGAATTCACCCCTCCACTTT.

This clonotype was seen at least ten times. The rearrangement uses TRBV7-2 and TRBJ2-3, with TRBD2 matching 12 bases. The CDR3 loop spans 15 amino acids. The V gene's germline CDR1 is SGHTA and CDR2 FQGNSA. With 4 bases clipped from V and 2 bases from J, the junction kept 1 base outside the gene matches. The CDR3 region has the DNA TGTGCCAGCAGCTGGACTAGCGGGGCCACAGATACGCAGTATTTT. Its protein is CASSWTSGATDTQYF.

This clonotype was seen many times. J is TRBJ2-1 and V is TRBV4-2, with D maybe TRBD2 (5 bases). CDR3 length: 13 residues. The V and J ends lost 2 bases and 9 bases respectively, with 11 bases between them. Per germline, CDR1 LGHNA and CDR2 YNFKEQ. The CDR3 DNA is TGTGCCAGCAGCCAAAGCCCCGAGGGTGAGCAGTTCTTC. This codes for CASSQSPEGEQFF.

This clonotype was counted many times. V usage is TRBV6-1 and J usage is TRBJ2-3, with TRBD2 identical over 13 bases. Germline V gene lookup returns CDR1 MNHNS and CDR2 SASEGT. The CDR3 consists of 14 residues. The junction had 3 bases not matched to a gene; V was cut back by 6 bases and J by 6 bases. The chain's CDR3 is CASRPTSGGDTQYF. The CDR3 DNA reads TGTGCCAGCAGGCCGACTAGCGGGGGGGATACGCAGTATTTT.

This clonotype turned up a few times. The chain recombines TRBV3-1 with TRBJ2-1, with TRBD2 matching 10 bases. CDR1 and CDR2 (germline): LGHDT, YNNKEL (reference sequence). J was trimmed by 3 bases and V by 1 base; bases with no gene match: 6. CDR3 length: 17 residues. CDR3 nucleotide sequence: TGTGCCAGCAGCCAAGTATCCCTAGCGGGGGTCTACAATGAGCAGTTCTTC. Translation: CASSQVSLAGVYNEQFF.

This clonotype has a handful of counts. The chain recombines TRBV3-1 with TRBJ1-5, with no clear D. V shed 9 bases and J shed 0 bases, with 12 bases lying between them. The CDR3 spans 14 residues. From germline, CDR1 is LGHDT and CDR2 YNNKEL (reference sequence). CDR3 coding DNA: TGTGCCAGTAGCTCCGTATATAGCAATCAGCCCCAGCATTTT. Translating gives CASSSVYSNQPQHF.

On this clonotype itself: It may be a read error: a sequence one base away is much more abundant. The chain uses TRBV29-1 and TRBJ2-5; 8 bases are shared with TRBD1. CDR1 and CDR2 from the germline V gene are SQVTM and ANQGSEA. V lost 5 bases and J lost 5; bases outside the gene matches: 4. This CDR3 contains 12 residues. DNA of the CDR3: TGCAGCGTTAACAGGGGGATCGAGACCCAGTACTTC. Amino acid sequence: CSVNRGIETQYF.

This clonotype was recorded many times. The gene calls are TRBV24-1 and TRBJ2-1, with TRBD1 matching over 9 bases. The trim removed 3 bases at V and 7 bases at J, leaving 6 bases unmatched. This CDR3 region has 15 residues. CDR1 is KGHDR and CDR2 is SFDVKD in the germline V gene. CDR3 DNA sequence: TGTGCCACCAGTGATACAGGGGGCACGCTAAATGAGCAGTTCTTC. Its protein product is CATSDTGGTLNEQFF.

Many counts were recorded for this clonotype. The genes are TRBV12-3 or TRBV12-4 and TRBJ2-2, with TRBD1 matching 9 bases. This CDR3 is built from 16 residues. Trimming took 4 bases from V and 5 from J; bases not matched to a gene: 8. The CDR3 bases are TGTGCCAGCAGTTACAACCCGGGACAGGGTACCGGGGAGCTGTTTTTT. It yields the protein CASSYNPGQGTGELFF.

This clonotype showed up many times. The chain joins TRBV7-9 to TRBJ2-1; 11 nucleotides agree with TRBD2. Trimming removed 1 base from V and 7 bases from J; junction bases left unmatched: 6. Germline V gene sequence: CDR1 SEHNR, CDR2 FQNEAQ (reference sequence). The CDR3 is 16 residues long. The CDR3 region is CASSLGGLAGGNEQFF. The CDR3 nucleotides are TGTGCCAGCAGCTTAGGTGGCCTAGCGGGGGGTAATGAGCAGTTCTTC.

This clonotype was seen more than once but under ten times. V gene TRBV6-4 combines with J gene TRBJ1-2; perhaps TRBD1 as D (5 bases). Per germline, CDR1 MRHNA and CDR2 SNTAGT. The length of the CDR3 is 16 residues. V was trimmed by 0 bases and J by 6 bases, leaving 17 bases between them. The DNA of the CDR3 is TGTGCCAGCAGTGACTCGGGCCGGCGGGGGGACCATGGCTACACCTTC. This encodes CASSDSGRRGDHGYTF.

The CDR3, as DNA: TGTGCCAGCAGTTTTTCTGGCTCGGGGAAAAGGGCTGAAGCTTTCTTT. This gives the protein CASSFSGSGKRAEAFF. The rearrangement links TRBV28 to TRBJ1-1; D is uncertain. Trimming shortened V by 3 bases and J by 6 bases, and 20 bases separated the two germline ends. The CDR3 has 16 amino acids. CDR1 MDHEN and CDR2 SYDVKM come from the germline V gene.

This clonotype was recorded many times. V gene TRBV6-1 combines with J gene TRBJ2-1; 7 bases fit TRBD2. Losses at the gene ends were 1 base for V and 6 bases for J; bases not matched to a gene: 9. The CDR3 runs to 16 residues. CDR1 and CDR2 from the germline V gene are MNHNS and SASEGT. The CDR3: CASSEGGGVSPNEQFF. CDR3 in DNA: TGTGCCAGCAGTGAAGGGGGAGGGGTGTCCCCCAATGAGCAGTTCTTC.

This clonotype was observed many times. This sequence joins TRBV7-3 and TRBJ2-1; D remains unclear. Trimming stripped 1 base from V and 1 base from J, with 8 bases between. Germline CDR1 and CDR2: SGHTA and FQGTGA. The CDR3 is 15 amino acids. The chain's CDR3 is CASSLMATSYNEQFF. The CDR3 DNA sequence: TGTGCCAGCAGCTTAATGGCGACATCCTACAATGAGCAGTTCTTC. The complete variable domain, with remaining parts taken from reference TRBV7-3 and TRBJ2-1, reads GAGVSQTPSNKVTEKGKYVELRCDPISGHTALYWYRQSLGQGPEFLIYFQGTGAADDSGLPNDRFFAVRPEGSVSTLKIQRTERGDSAVYLCASSLMATSYNEQFFGPGTRLTVL.

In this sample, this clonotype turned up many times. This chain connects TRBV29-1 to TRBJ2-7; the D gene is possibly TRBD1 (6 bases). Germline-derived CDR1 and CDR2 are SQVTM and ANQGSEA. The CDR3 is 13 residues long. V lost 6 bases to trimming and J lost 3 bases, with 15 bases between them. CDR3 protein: CSVRSEGDYEQYV. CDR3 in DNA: TGCAGCGTCCGCAGTGAGGGGGACTACGAGCAGTACGTC.

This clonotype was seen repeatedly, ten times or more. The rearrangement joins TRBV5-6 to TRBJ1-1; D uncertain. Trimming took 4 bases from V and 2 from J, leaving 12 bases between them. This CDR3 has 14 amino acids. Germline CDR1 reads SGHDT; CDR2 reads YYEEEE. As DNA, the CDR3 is TGTGCCAGCAGCGGGATGAGATTAAACACTGAAGCTTTCTTT. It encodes CASSGMRLNTEAFF.

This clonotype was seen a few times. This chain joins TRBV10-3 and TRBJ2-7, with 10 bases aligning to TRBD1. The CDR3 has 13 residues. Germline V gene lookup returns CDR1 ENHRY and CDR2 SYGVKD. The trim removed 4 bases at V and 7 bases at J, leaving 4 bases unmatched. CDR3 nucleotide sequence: TGTGCCATCAGTGGGGGACAGGGGCATGAGCAGTACGTC. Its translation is CAISGGQGHEQYV.

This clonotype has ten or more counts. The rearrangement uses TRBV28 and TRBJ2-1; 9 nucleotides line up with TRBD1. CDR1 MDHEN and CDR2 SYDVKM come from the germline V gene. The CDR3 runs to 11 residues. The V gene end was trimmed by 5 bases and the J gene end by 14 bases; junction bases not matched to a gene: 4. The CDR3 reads CASSAGTGKFF. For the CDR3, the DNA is TGTGCCAGCAGTGCTGGGACAGGGAAGTTCTTC.

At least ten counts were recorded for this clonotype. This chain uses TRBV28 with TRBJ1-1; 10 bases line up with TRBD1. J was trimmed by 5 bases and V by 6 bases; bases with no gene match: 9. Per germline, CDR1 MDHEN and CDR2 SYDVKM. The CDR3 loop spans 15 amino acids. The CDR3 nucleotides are TGTGCCAGCAGGGGACAGGGGACGCGGGGTACTGAAGCTTTCTTT. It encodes CASRGQGTRGTEAFF.

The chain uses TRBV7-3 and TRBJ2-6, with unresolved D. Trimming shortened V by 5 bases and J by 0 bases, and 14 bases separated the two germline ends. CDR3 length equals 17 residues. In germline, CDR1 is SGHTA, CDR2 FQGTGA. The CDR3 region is CASSLPGPGSGANVLTF. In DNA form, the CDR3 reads TGTGCCAGCAGCCTACCAGGACCCGGCTCTGGGGCCAACGTCCTGACTTTC.

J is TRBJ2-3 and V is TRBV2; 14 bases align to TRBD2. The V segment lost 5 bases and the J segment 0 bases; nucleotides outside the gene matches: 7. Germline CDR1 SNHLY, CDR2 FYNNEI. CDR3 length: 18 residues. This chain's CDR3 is CASSSGLAGVRSTDTQYF. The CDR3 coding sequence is TGTGCCAGCAGTTCGGGACTAGCGGGGGTGAGGAGCACAGATACGCAGTATTTT.

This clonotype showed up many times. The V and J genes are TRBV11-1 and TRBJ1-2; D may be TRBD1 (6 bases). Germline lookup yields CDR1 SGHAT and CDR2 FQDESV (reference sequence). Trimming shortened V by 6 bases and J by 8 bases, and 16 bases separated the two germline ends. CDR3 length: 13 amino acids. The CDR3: CASSLGGRDGYTF. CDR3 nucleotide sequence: TGTGCCAGCAGTTTGGGGGGCCGGGACGGCTACACCTTC.

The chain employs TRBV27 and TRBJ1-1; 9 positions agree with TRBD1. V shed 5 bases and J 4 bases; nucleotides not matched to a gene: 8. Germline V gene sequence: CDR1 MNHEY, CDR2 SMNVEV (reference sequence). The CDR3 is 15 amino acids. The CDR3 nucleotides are TGTGCCAGCAGTCCGTACCGGGACAGGGTCACTGAAGCTTTCTTT. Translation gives CASSPYRDRVTEAFF.

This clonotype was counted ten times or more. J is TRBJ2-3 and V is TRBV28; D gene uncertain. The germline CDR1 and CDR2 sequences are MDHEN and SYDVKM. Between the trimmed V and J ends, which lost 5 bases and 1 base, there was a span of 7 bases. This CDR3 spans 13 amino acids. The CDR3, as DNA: TGTGCCAGCAGTATCGGACGCACAGATACGCAGTATTTT. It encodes CASSIGRTDTQYF.

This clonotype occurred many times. The CDR3 region has the DNA TGTGCCAGCAGTTACTCGCAAGCAGGGGCGAATGAGCAGTTCTTC. Translated: CASSYSQAGANEQFF. This chain connects TRBV6-2 or TRBV6-3 to TRBJ2-1; tentative D call: TRBD1 (6 bases). CDR1 and CDR2 from the germline V gene are MNHEY and SVGEGT. V was trimmed by 0 bases and J by 7 bases, leaving 13 bases between them. The CDR3 is 15 residues long.

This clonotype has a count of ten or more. The CDR3 region is CATLLAGAGEQYF. As DNA, the CDR3 is TGTGCCACTTTACTAGCGGGGGCGGGAGAGCAGTACTTC. This chain connects TRBV10-3 to TRBJ2-7; 11 bases are shared with TRBD2. The CDR3 runs to 13 residues. The germline CDR1 and CDR2 sequences are ENHRY and SYGVKD. The V segment lost 10 bases and the J segment 7 bases; nucleotides outside the gene matches: 9.

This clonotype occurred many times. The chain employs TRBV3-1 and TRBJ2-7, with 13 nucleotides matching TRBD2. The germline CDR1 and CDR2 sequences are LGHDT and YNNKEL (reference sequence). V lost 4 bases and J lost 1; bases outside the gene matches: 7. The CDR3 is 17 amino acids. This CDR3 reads CASSRSGTSGTSYEQYF. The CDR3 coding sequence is TGTGCCAGCAGCCGTAGCGGGACTAGCGGGACGTCCTACGAGCAGTACTTC.